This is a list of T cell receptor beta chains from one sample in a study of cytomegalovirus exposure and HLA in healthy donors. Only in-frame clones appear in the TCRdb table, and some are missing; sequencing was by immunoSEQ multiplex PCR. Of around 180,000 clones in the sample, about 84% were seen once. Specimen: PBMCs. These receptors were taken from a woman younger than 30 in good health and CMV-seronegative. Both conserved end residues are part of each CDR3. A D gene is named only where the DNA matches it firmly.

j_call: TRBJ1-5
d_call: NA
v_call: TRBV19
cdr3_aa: CASSPPAAGKGQPQHF
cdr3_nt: TGTGCCAGTAGTCCCCCGGCAGCAGGGAAGGGCCAGCCCCAGCATTTT

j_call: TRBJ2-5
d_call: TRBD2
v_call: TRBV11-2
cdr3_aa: CASSLDPGSGGETQYF
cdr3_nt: TGTGCCAGCAGCTTAGATCCGGGTAGCGGGGGGGAGACCCAGTACTTC

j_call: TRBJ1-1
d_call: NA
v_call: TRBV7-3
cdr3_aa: CASRKATGPDWAGLNTEAFF
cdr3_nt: TGTGCCAGCAGGAAAGCGACAGGTCCGGACTGGGCTGGATTGAACACTGAAGCTTTCTTT

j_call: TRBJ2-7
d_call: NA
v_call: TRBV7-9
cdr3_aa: CASSLVPGEQYF
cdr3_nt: TGTGCCAGCAGCTTAGTCCCCGGCGAGCAGTACTTC

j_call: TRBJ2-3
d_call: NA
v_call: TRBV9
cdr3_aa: CASSPIARGDGTDTQYF
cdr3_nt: TGTGCCAGCAGCCCCATCGCCAGGGGAGATGGCACAGATACGCAGTATTTT

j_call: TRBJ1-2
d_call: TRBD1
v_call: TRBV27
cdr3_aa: CASSPTRDRGREGYTF
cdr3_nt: TGTGCCAGCAGCCCAACCCGGGACAGGGGGCGAGAAGGCTACACCTTC

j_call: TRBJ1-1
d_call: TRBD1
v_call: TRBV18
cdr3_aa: CASSPLQGANEAFF
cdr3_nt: TGTGCCAGCTCACCACTTCAGGGGGCAAATGAAGCTTTCTTT

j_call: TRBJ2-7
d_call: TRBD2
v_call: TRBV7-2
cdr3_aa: CASSSGTSGPYEQYF
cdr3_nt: TGTGCCAGCAGCTCGGGGACTAGCGGCCCCTACGAGCAGTACTTC

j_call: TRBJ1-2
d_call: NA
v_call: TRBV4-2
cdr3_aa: CASSQDQARTNYGYTF
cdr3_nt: TGTGCCAGCAGCCAAGATCAGGCCAGAACTAACTATGGCTACACCTTC

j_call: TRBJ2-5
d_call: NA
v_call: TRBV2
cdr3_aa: CASSESRAGETQYF
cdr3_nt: TGTGCCAGCAGTGAATCCAGGGCAGGAGAGACCCAGTACTTC

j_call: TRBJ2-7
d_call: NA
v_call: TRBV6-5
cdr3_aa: CASSYRWGDEQYF
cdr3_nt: TGTGCCAGCAGTTACAGGTGGGGGGACGAGCAGTACTTC

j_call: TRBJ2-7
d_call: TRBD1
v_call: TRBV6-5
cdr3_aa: CASKQGPLTYEQYF
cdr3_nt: TGTGCCAGCAAACAGGGGCCTCTGACCTACGAGCAGTACTTC